This TCR beta chain was recovered during a study of blood T cell repertoires in COVID-19. Study-level information: Acute and convalescent COVID-19 specimens originated in the United States, Italy and Spain. From T cells, B-cell-depleted T cells, or PBMCs came the material, which was cDNA or gDNA.

The germline V gene encodes CDR1 SGHVS and CDR2 FQNEAQ. This CDR3 comprises 19 residues. V lost 3 bases and J 0 bases, leaving 18 bases between the germline ends. Seattle participants joined during active infection and were tracked over time. Authors' methods: Reference gene primer amplification gave estimated nucleated cell counts. Sequencing used immunoSEQ multiplex PCR; TCRdb keeps in-frame clones, though not all of them. The DNA was the basis for D and trimming; V, J and clone size are from that table. This sample has some 260,000 clones, with 80% to 90% found just once. This sequence joins TRBV7-8 and TRBJ2-6; possibly TRBD2 for D (5 bases). This receptor was obtained from a woman aged 70 to 79 with COVID-19, enrolled during active disease. Sequenced sample: peripheral blood. CDR3: CASSFRETYEGSGANVLTF. CDR3 DNA: TGTGCCAGCAGCTTTAGGGAGACCTACGAGGGCTCTGGGGCCAACGTCCTGACTTTC.